The 8 T cell receptor beta chains presented below share a single source sample, sequenced in a study of T cells in women clearing cervical HPV infection. Profiled with immunoSEQ multiplex PCR; TCRdb holds only in-frame clones, not every one. Found here are about 18,000 clones; the top ten clones hold approximately 15%. The sequencing sample was made of blood buffy coat. These receptors were taken from a woman between 18 and 75 years old with a cervical HPV16 infection that either progressed to CIN3+ or cleared (not recorded which).

Note on this clone: From the germline J gene comes the end of the CDR3, since the read stops 3 residues before it. V gene TRBV2 combines with J gene TRBJ1-3; D uncertain. Trimming removed 3 bases at V and 0 bases at J, with 9 bases between. The CDR3 is 15 residues long. Germline-derived CDR1 and CDR2 are SNHLY and FYNNEI. The sequenced part of the CDR3 DNA is TGTGCCAGCAGTGAGTCCATCCACTCTGGAAACACC. Amino acid sequence: CASSESIHSGNT. The complete CDR3 reads CASSESIHSGNTIYF.

With regard to this clone: The CDR3 extends 3 residues past the end of the read, so its final part is completed from the germline J gene. V usage is TRBV19 and J usage is TRBJ2-5, with 10 bases lining up with TRBD2. V gave up 6 bases and J gave up 2 bases; unmatched junction bases: 3. Germline V gives CDR1 LNHDA, CDR2 SQIVND (reference sequence). The CDR3 totals 14 residues. CDR3 sequence reads: CASSLAGAQETQYF. Incomplete CDR3 DNA: TGTGCCAGTAGCCTAGCGGGAGCGCAAGAGACC.

CDR3 amino acids: CASSISGRASGELFF. The part of the CDR3 DNA that was read is TGTGCCAGCAGCATTAGCGGGAGGGCCTCCGGGGAG. This chain uses TRBV7-6 with TRBJ2-2; 11 nucleotides agree with TRBD2. The sequenced fragment ends 3 residues before the CDR3 boundary, so the rest is inferred from the germline J gene. CDR3 length: 15 residues. J was trimmed by 6 bases and V by 5 bases; bases with no gene match: 5. Per the germline V gene, CDR1 is SGHVS and CDR2 is FNYEAQ.

Comments on this clone: The sequenced fragment ends 3 residues before the CDR3 boundary, so the rest is inferred from the germline J gene. The gene calls are TRBV18 and TRBJ2-3, with D unclear. Germline values: CDR1 KGHSH, CDR2 LQKENI. The CDR3 has 15 residues. V shed 0 bases and J shed 5 bases, with 12 bases lying between them. The CDR3: CASSPPSTFRDTQYF. The CDR3 DNA, read in part, is TGTGCCAGCTCACCACCGAGTACTTTTCGAGATACG.

To note about this clone: The read finishes 3 residues shy of the CDR3 end, and the germline J gene is used to complete it. J is TRBJ1-1 and V is TRBV9, with D hard to call. With 0 bases removed from V and 3 bases from J, the gap between germline ends came to 9 bases. The CDR3 runs to 14 residues. The germline CDR1 and CDR2 sequences are SGDLS and YYNGEE. The CDR3 bases that were read are TGTGCCAGCAGCGTAGAGGGTCTGGACACTGAA. This sequence encodes CASSVEGLDTE. The whole CDR3 reads CASSVEGLDTEAFF.

A remark on this clone: Coverage ceases 3 residues before the CDR3 finishes, and the germline J gene fills in the end. The gene calls are TRBV18 and TRBJ1-2; TRBD1 matches 7 bases. Germline V CDR1 and CDR2: KGHSH, LQKENI. CDR3 length: 14 residues. CDR3 bases read: TGTGCCAGCTCACGGGGGTCCGACAGGGACGAC. It encodes CASSRGSDRDD. Given in full, the CDR3 is CASSRGSDRDDYTF.

About this clone: Read sequence stops 3 residues before the CDR3 end, and the germline J gene provides the missing end. V gene TRBV19 combines with J gene TRBJ2-1; TRBD2 agrees at 16 bases. There are 17 residues in the CDR3. CDR1 is LNHDA, CDR2 SQIVND, per germline (reference sequence). V dropped 6 bases and J dropped 9; count of bases not matched to a gene: 11. CDR3 region: CASSSPAGTSGRGEQFF. Partial CDR3 DNA: TGTGCCAGTAGCTCCCCCGCCGGGACTAGCGGGAGGGGTGAG.

A word on this clone: Read sequence stops 3 residues before the CDR3 end, and the germline J gene provides the missing end. This chain connects TRBV5-1 to TRBJ1-1; possible D gene TRBD1, 5 bases. The V end was cut by 9 bases, the J end by 3 bases, with 15 bases between. This CDR3 has 13 amino acids. The germline V gene has CDR1 SGHRS and CDR2 YFSETQ. The sequenced CDR3 bases are TGCGCCACCGCGCAGGGATCAGACACTGAA. Translated, it gives CATAQGSDTE. The complete CDR3 reads CATAQGSDTEAFF. The full variable domain, rest sourced from reference TRBV5-1 and TRBJ1-1, is KAGVTQTPRYLIKTRGQQVTLSCSPISGHRSVSWYQQTPGQGLQFLFEYFSETQRNKGNFPGRFSGRQFSNSRSEMNVSTLELGDSALYLCATAQGSDTEAFFGQGTRLTVV.